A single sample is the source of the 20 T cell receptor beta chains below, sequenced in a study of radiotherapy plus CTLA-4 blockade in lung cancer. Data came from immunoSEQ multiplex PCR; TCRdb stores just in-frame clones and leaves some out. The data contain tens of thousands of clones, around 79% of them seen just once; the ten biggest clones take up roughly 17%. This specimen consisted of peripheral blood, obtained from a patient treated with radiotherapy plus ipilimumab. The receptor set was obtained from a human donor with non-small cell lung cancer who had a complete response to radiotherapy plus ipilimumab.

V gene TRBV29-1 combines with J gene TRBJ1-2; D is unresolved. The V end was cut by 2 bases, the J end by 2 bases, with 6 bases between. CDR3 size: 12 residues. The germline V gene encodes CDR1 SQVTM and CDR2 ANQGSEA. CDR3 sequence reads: CSVESVNYGYTF. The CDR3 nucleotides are TGCAGCGTTGAATCGGTAAACTATGGCTACACCTTC.

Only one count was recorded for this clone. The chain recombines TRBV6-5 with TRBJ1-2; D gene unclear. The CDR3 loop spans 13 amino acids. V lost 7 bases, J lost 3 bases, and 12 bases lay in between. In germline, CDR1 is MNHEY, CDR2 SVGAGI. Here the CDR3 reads CASKRQDDYGYTF. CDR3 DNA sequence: TGTGCCAGCAAGCGGCAGGATGACTATGGCTACACCTTC.

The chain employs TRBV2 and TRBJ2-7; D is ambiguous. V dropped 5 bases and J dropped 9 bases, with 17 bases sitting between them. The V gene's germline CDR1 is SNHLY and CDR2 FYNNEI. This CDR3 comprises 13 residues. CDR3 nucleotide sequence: TGTGCCAGCAGTAACGTGGAGCGAGCGCGGCAGTACGTC. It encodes CASSNVERARQYV.

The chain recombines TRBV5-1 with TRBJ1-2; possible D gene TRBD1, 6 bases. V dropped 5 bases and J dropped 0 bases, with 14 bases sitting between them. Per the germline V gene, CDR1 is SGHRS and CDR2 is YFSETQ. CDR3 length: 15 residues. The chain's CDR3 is CASRRDIVPNYGYTF. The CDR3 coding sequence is TGCGCCAGCAGACGGGACATTGTTCCTAACTATGGCTACACCTTC. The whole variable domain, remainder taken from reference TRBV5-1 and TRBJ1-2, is KAGVTQTPRYLIKTRGQQVTLSCSPISGHRSVSWYQQTPGQGLQFLFEYFSETQRNKGNFPGRFSGRQFSNSRSEMNVSTLELGDSALYLCASRRDIVPNYGYTFGSGTRLTVV.

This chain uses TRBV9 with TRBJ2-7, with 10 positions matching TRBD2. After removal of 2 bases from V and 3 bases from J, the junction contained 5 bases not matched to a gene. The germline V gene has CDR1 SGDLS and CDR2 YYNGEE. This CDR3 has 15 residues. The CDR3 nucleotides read TGTGCCAGCAGCGTGGGGTCTAGCGGGGGCTACGAGCAGTACTTC. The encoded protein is CASSVGSSGGYEQYF.

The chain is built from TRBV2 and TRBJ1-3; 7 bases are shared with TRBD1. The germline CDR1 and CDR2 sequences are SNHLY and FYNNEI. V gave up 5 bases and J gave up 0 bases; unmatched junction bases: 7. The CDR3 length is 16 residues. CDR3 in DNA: TGTGCCAGCAGTCGGGGACAGCCGACCTCTGGAAACACCATATATTTT. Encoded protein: CASSRGQPTSGNTIYF.

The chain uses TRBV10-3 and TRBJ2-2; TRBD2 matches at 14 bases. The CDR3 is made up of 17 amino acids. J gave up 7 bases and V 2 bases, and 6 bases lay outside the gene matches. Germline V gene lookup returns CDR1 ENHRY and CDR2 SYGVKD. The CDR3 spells CAISEPGLAGAVGELFF. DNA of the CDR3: TGTGCCATCAGTGAGCCGGGACTAGCGGGAGCGGTCGGGGAGCTGTTTTTT.

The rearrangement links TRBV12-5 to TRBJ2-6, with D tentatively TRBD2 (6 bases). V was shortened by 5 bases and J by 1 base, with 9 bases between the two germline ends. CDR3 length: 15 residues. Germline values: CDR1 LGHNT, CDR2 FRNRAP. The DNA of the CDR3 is TGTGCTAGTGGTCCTCGGGGGTCTGGGGCCAACGTCCTGACTTTC. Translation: CASGPRGSGANVLTF. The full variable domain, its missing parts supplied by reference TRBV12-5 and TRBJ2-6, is DARVTQTPRHKVTEMGQEVTMRCQPILGHNTVFWYRQTMMQGLELLAYFRNRAPLDDSGMPKDRFSAEMPDATLATLKIQPSEPRDSAVYFCASGPRGSGANVLTFGAGSRLTVL.

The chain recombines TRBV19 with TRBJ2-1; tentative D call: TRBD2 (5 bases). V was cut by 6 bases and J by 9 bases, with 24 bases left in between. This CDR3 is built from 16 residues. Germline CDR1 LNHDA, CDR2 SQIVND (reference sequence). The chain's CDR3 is CASSFSAGRSVSEQFF. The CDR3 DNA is TGTGCCAGTAGCTTTTCGGCTGGGAGATCGGTCAGTGAGCAGTTCTTC.

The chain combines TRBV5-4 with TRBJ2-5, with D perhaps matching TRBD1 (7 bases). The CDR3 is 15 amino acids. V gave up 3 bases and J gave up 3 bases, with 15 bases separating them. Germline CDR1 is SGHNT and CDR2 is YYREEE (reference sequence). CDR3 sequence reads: CASSSYQGGKETQYF. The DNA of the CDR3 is TGTGCCAGCAGCTCTTATCAGGGGGGAAAAGAGACCCAGTACTTC.

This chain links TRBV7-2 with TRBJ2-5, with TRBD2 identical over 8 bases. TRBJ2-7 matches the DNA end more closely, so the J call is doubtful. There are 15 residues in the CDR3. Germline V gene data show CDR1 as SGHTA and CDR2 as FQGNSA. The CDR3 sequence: CASSLGYSGAYEQYF. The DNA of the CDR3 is TGTGCCAGCAGCTTAGGCTATAGCGGGGCCTACGAGCAGTACTTC.

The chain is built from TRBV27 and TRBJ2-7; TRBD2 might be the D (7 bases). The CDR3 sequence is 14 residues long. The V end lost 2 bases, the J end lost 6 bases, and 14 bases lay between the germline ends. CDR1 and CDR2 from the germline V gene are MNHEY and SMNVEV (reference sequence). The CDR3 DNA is TGTGCCAGCAGTTTAATTGGGGGCGGGGGCGAGCAGTACTTC. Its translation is CASSLIGGGGEQYF.

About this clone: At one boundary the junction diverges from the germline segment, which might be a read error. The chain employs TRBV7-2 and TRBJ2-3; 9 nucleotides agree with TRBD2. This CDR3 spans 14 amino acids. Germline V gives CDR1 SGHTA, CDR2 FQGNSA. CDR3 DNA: TGTGCCAGCAGCCTAGCGGGGCTCGCAGATACGCAGTATTTT. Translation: CASSLAGLADTQYF.

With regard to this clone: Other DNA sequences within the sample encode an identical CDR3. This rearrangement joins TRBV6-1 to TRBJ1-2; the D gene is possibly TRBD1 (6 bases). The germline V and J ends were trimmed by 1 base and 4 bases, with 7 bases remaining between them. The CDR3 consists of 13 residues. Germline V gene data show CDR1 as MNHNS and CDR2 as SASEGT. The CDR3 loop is CASSEGGGYGYTF. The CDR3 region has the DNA TGTGCCAGCAGTGAAGGAGGGGGCTATGGCTACACCTTC.

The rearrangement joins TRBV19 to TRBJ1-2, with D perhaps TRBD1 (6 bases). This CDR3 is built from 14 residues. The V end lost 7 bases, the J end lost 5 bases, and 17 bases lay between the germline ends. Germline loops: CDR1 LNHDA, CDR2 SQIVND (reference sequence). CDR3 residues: CASKPGHLQYGYTF. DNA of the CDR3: TGTGCCAGTAAACCGGGACACCTGCAATATGGCTACACCTTC.

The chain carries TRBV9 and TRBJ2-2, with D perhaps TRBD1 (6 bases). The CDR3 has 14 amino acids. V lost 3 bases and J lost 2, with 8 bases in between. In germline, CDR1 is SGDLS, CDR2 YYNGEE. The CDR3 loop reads CASSATGNTGELFF. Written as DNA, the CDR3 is TGTGCCAGCAGCGCGACAGGCAACACCGGGGAGCTGTTTTTT.

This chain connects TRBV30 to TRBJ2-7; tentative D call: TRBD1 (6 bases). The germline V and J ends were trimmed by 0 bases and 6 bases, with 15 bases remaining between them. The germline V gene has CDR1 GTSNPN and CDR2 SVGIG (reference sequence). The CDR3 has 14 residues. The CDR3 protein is CAWSVFTGLGEQYF. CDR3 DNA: TGTGCCTGGAGTGTTTTTACAGGGTTGGGCGAGCAGTACTTC. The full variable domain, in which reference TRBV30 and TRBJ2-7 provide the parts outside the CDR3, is SQTIHQWPATLVQPVGSPLSLECTVEGTSNPNLYWYRQAAGRGLQLLFYSVGIGQISSEVPQNLSASRPQDRQFILSSKKLLLSDSGFYLCAWSVFTGLGEQYFGPGTRLTVT.

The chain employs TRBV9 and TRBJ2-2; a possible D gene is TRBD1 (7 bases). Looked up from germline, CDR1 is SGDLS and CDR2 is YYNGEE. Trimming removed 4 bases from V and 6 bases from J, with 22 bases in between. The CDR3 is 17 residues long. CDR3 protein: CASSPRQGPPGAGELFF. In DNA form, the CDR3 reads TGTGCCAGCAGCCCCAGACAGGGCCCTCCGGGAGCCGGGGAGCTGTTTTTT. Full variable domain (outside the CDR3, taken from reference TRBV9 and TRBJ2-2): DSGVTQTPKHLITATGQRVTLRCSPRSGDLSVYWYQQSLDQGLQFLIQYYNGEERAKGNILERFSAQQFPDLHSELNLSSLELGDSALYFCASSPRQGPPGAGELFFGEGSRLTVL.

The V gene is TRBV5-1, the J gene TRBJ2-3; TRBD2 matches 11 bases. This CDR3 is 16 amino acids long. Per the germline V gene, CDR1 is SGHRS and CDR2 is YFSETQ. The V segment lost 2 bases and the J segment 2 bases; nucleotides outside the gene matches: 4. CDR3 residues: CASSLGTSGSTDTQYF. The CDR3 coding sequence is TGCGCCAGCAGCTTAGGGACTAGCGGATCCACAGATACGCAGTATTTT.

In DNA, the CDR3 is TGTGCCAGCAGCTTCCGACCTGGGGCCAATAATTCACCCCTCCACTTT. Its protein is CASSFRPGANNSPLHF. The chain employs TRBV7-2 and TRBJ1-6; weak D call: TRBD1 (5 bases). CDR3 length equals 16 residues. Trimming removed 3 bases at V and 5 bases at J, with 14 bases between. Germline CDR1 reads SGHTA; CDR2 reads FQGNSA.